This paragraph covers one T cell receptor (beta chain) sequence. Antigen specificity is unknown. This CDR3 comprises 16 residues. Between the trimmed V and J ends, which lost 7 bases and 0 bases, there was a span of 16 bases. CDR1 is SGHRS and CDR2 is YFSETQ in the germline V gene. This entry belongs to a study of vaccination effects on CD4 cells after COVID-19. Study-wide findings and caveats: Marked contraction was observed in infection-induced and vaccine-induced clones late after vaccination.

Clones were sequenced by immunoSEQ multiplex PCR, and TCRdb holds only the in-frame ones, with some missing. The table lists some 69,000 clones, roughly 74% of them singletons. Sequencing followed a ViraFEST assay step that expanded antigen-specific CD4+ T cells with viral peptide pools. Following a 10-day culture, CD4+ T cells were purified. Vaccinated participants had no history of SARS-CoV-2 infection and tested negative for nucleocapsid antibodies. The chain uses TRBV5-1 and TRBJ1-4; D gene ambiguous. The source of this sequence is a human donor who received a COVID-19 vaccine. Sequenced here: CD4+ T cells from PBMCs cultured with HCoV-NL63 spike peptides, sampled before COVID-19 vaccination. CDR3 in DNA: TGCGCCAGCGGATCGGAACCTAGAGCAACTAATGAAAAACTGTTTTTT. The encoded protein is CASGSEPRATNEKLFF.